This T cell receptor beta chain was recovered during a study of T cells in Graves' hyperthyroidism and ophthalmopathy. Points from the study as a whole: Blood also showed most of the thyroid clonotypes that were expanded above 0.001.

This CDR3 contains 11 residues. Germline V gene lookup returns CDR1 SQVTM and CDR2 ANQGSEA. TCR beta CDR3 regions were amplified from RNA transcripts. The primer set for the first-round RT-PCR of the TCR CDR3 was HTBI. TCRdb passed the multiplex PCR reads through MiXCR, listing each CDR3 protein once. Of about 380,000 distinct CDR3 sequences in the sample, approximately 17% were seen once. With respect to this clonotype: Its antigen is not identified.

The receptor comes from a man younger than 30 with Graves' ophthalmopathy. The sample was blood. The chain uses TRBV29-1 and TRBJ2-5; D gene unclear. The CDR3 DNA reads as TGCGGATACAGTAGTGGGGAGACCCAGTACTTC. It codes for CGYSSGETQYF.